This section outlines one T cell receptor beta chain sequence together with its context. Its specificity is not known. The sample belongs to a study of cytotoxic CD8 clonotypes in ibrutinib-treated CLL. The CDR3 runs to 14 residues. V dropped 3 bases and J dropped 5 bases, with 15 bases sitting between them. CDR1 is SGHNT, CDR2 YYREEE, per germline (reference sequence). Clones were sequenced by immunoSEQ multiplex PCR, and TCRdb holds only the in-frame ones, with some missing. The sample lists 40,000 to 60,000 clones; roughly 53% were seen once. Regarding the study as a whole: At progression, clonality fell back toward baseline after rising at ibrutinib response.

The chain combines TRBV5-4 with TRBJ2-7; D unresolved. The sample was PBMCs, taken after 12 months of ibrutinib treatment. This receptor was obtained from a human donor with chronic lymphocytic leukemia. The CDR3 DNA reads as TGTGCCAGCAGCTACTTCACCTCTGGGGACGAGCAGTACTTC. Translating gives CASSYFTSGDEQYF.